These 21 T cell receptor beta chains were sequenced from one sample in a study of cytomegalovirus exposure and HLA in healthy donors. The PCR made use of 60 Vbeta and 13 Jbeta primers. Only in-frame clones appear in the TCRdb table, and some are missing; sequencing was by immunoSEQ multiplex PCR. Of 150,000 to 200,000 clones in the sample, around 90% were seen once. Sequencing was done on a sample of PBMCs. The origin of the receptors is a boy aged 2-9 years in good health and CMV-seronegative.

This clone was counted once. V gene TRBV28 combines with J gene TRBJ1-2, with 9 bases identical to TRBD1. The length of the CDR3 is 15 residues. Germline CDR1 is MDHEN and CDR2 is SYDVKM. Trimming took 4 bases from V and 5 from J; bases not matched to a gene: 8. The CDR3 loop reads CASSSPGQGSYGYTF. The CDR3 DNA follows: TGTGCCAGCAGTTCTCCGGGACAGGGAAGTTATGGCTACACCTTC.

The chain couples TRBV19 to TRBJ2-3, with 9 nucleotides matching TRBD1. CDR1 and CDR2 from the germline V gene are LNHDA and SQIVND (reference sequence). Unmatched junction bases numbered 5, after V lost 5 bases and J lost 5 bases. The CDR3 is made up of 14 amino acids. The CDR3 protein is CASSYRGREDTQYF. The CDR3 coding sequence is TGTGCCAGTAGTTACAGGGGGCGAGAAGATACGCAGTATTTT.

This sequence joins TRBV6-5 and TRBJ2-7; D gene unclear. Trimming removed 7 bases at V and 4 bases at J, with 17 bases between. CDR1 and CDR2 from the germline V gene are MNHEY and SVGAGI. CDR3 length equals 14 residues. For the CDR3, the DNA is TGTGCCAGCAAATTATCGCCAGACTCATACGAGCAGTACTTC. Translation gives CASKLSPDSYEQYF.

This sequence joins TRBV18 and TRBJ2-3, with D possibly matching TRBD2 (5 bases). This CDR3 region has 14 residues. V was clipped by 3 bases and J by 4 bases, with 11 bases between them. Germline V gene lookup returns CDR1 KGHSH and CDR2 LQKENI. This CDR3 is CASSPSGWADTQYF. Written as DNA, the CDR3 is TGTGCCAGCTCACCCAGCGGATGGGCAGATACGCAGTATTTT. The full variable domain, its missing parts supplied by reference TRBV18 and TRBJ2-3, is NAGVMQNPRHLVRRRGQEARLRCSPMKGHSHVYWYRQLPEEGLKFMVYLQKENIIDESGMPKERFSAEFPKEGPSILRIQQVVRGDSAAYFCASSPSGWADTQYFGPGTRLTVL.

The genes are TRBV10-3 and TRBJ2-7; tentatively, D is TRBD2 (6 bases). Trimming cost V 6 bases and J 0 bases, with 9 bases left between them. CDR1 and CDR2 (germline): ENHRY, SYGVKD. The CDR3 is 13 residues long. The CDR3 here is CAIRIAVSYEQYF. The CDR3, as DNA: TGTGCCATCAGGATAGCGGTCTCCTACGAGCAGTACTTC.

This chain uses TRBV7-9 with TRBJ2-5, with 9 nucleotides matching TRBD2. This CDR3 has 15 residues. After removal of 3 bases from V and 4 bases from J, the junction contained 6 bases not matched to a gene. Germline CDR1 SEHNR, CDR2 FQNEAQ (reference sequence). In DNA, the CDR3 is TGTGCCAGCAGCTTGACATTAGCGGGGGCAGAGACCCAGTACTTC. Residues: CASSLTLAGAETQYF.

The V call is TRBV30, the J call TRBJ2-7; D uncertain. Trimming shortened V by 2 bases and J by 2 bases, and 7 bases separated the two germline ends. Germline lookup yields CDR1 GTSNPN and CDR2 SVGIG (reference sequence). The CDR3 runs 12 residues. CDR3 sequence reads: CAWSFYAYEQYF. Here the CDR3 DNA reads TGTGCCTGGAGTTTCTACGCCTACGAGCAGTACTTC.

This clone was observed at least ten times. This chain links TRBV6-1 with TRBJ1-5, with D possibly being TRBD1 (6 bases). The V end lost 1 base, the J end lost 6 bases, and 10 bases lay between the germline ends. Germline CDR1 is MNHNS and CDR2 is SASEGT. The CDR3 totals 14 residues. In DNA, the CDR3 is TGTGCCAGCAGTGAAGGACAGGAGAGTCAGCCCCAGCATTTT. Residues: CASSEGQESQPQHF.

The table lists this clone with a few counts. This sequence joins TRBV6-6 and TRBJ2-1; D is perhaps TRBD2 (5 bases). This CDR3 comprises 13 residues. Germline CDR1 reads MNHNY; CDR2 reads SVGAGI (reference sequence). With 2 bases removed from V and 9 bases from J, the gap between germline ends came to 11 bases. This CDR3 is CASSYAGYSEQFF. In nucleotides, the CDR3 is TGTGCCAGCAGTTACGCGGGCTATAGTGAGCAGTTCTTC.

The rearrangement joins TRBV30 to TRBJ1-2, with 8 nucleotides matching TRBD1. The CDR3 loop spans 14 amino acids. Trimming cost V 3 bases and J 4 bases; bases outside gene matches: 7. Germline CDR1 reads GTSNPN; CDR2 reads SVGIG (reference sequence). CDR3 nucleotide sequence: TGTGCCTGGAGAAACCCCGGGACAGGCTATGGCTACACCTTC. Translation: CAWRNPGTGYGYTF.

The chain has TRBV30 and TRBJ1-4; TRBD1 agrees at 10 bases. Germline V CDR1 and CDR2: GTSNPN, SVGIG (reference sequence). V was clipped by 5 bases and J by 8 bases; unmatched bases: 8. The CDR3 spans 14 residues. CDR3 amino acids: CAWGPGQGHEKLFF. The CDR3, as DNA: TGTGCCTGGGGACCGGGACAGGGGCACGAAAAACTGTTTTTT. The entire variable domain, with the rest obtained from reference TRBV30 and TRBJ1-4, is as follows: SQTIHQWPATLVQPVGSPLSLECTVEGTSNPNLYWYRQAAGRGLQLLFYSVGIGQISSEVPQNLSASRPQDRQFILSSKKLLLSDSGFYLCAWGPGQGHEKLFFGSGTQLSVL.

This clone was observed a single time. The chain recombines TRBV28 with TRBJ2-7; 7 bases agree with TRBD2. The CDR3 covers 14 residues. V was pared by 7 bases and J by 3 bases, with 9 bases of the junction left unmatched. Germline CDR1 reads MDHEN; CDR2 reads SYDVKM. The CDR3 DNA sequence: TGTGCCAGCACCCCGGGGGGTTCTTACTACGAGCAGTACTTC. Its protein is CASTPGGSYYEQYF.

The rearrangement links TRBV28 to TRBJ2-1; TRBD2 might be the D (5 bases). Per germline, CDR1 MDHEN and CDR2 SYDVKM. Trimming removed 6 bases at V and 10 bases at J, with 16 bases between. The CDR3 has 13 residues. The CDR3 spells CASRVEDSREQFF. The CDR3 nucleotides are TGTGCCAGCAGGGTGGAGGACTCCCGAGAGCAGTTCTTC. Complete variable domain (other parts from reference TRBV28 and TRBJ2-1): DVKVTQSSRYLVKRTGEKVFLECVQDMDHENMFWYRQDPGLGLRLIYFSYDVKMKEKGDIPEGYSVSREKKERFSLILESASTNQTSMYLCASRVEDSREQFFGPGTRLTVL.

The CDR3 region has the DNA TGTGCCAGCAGCTTACCGGGCAGGGCTAGCACAGATACGCAGTATTTT. Protein product: CASSLPGRASTDTQYF. V usage is TRBV7-9 and J usage is TRBJ2-3; possible D gene TRBD1, 5 bases. The germline V and J ends were trimmed by 2 bases and 0 bases, with 12 bases remaining between them. The CDR3 is 16 amino acids. The V gene's germline CDR1 is SEHNR and CDR2 FQNEAQ (reference sequence).

The chain employs TRBV4-2 and TRBJ1-4, with 7 bases that match TRBD1. The germline gives CDR1 LGHNA, CDR2 YNFKEQ. The CDR3 has 13 amino acids. J lost 12 bases, V lost 1 base, and 5 bases had no gene match. The CDR3 DNA is TGTGCCAGCAGCCAAGCACAGGGGTTGGAACTGTTTTTT. Its protein product is CASSQAQGLELFF.

This clone occurred a few times. V usage is TRBV6-1 and J usage is TRBJ2-7; D may be TRBD2 (5 bases). With 6 bases removed from V and 5 bases from J, the gap between germline ends came to 11 bases. Germline loops: CDR1 MNHNS, CDR2 SASEGT. The CDR3 extends over 12 amino acids. CDR3 DNA: TGTGCCAGCAGCGGGAAGATCAACGAGCAGTACTTC. As protein: CASSGKINEQYF.

This chain links TRBV7-9 with TRBJ2-7, with unresolved D. Trimming shortened V by 5 bases and J by 0 bases, and 8 bases separated the two germline ends. CDR3 length: 13 amino acids. In germline, CDR1 is SEHNR, CDR2 FQNEAQ (reference sequence). The CDR3 DNA reads as TGTGCCAGCAGCCCGTCGAGCTCCTACGAGCAGTACTTC. This translates into CASSPSSSYEQYF.

As to this clone: Other nucleotide sequences from this sample produce the same CDR3. The J gene is TRBJ2-7, the V gene TRBV20-1; a weak D match, TRBD2 (5 bases). The CDR3 loop spans 11 amino acids. With 0 bases removed from V and 7 bases from J, the gap between germline ends came to 7 bases. CDR1 is DFQATT and CDR2 is SNEGSKA in the germline V gene (reference sequence). The CDR3 DNA reads as TGCAGTGCTAGAGATCGGGGAGAGCAGTACTTC. It translates to CSARDRGEQYF.

J is TRBJ1-3 and V is TRBV9, with TRBD1 matching 7 bases. Germline V CDR1 and CDR2: SGDLS, YYNGEE. The CDR3 is 16 amino acids. V was clipped by 3 bases and J by 0 bases; unmatched bases: 6. The CDR3 DNA sequence: TGTGCCAGCAGCGCTTCAGGGACAGACTCTGGAAACACCATATATTTT. It yields the protein CASSASGTDSGNTIYF.

This clone was seen just once. The V and J genes are TRBV28 and TRBJ2-7; the match to TRBD2 covers 10 bases. The CDR3 has 15 residues. Trimming took 8 bases from V and 4 from J; bases not matched to a gene: 11. Germline values: CDR1 MDHEN, CDR2 SYDVKM. CDR3 nucleotides: TGTGCCAGCCAAGGGGTAGCGGGAGGAGGATACGAGCAGTACTTC. It encodes CASQGVAGGGYEQYF.

The gene calls are TRBV28 and TRBJ2-3; TRBD2 matches 7 bases. This CDR3 has 16 amino acids. CDR1 MDHEN and CDR2 SYDVKM come from the germline V gene. V trimming: 6 bases; J trimming: 0 bases; junction bases outside the gene matches: 9. CDR3 DNA: TGTGCCAGCAGGCCTACCTATAGCGGGAGCACAGATACGCAGTATTTT. Translation gives CASRPTYSGSTDTQYF.